This record concerns one TCR beta chain sequence. Germline values: CDR1 SGHAT, CDR2 FQNNGV. This CDR3 has 15 residues. V shed 5 bases and J 10 bases; nucleotides not matched to a gene: 14. Data came from immunoSEQ multiplex PCR; TCRdb stores just in-frame clones and leaves some out. The sample includes 150,000 or so clones, about 85% of them seen just once. This sample was included in a study of blood T cell repertoires in COVID-19. This TCR came from a man aged 55-75 years with COVID-19, enrolled during active disease. Sequenced material: peripheral blood. The gene calls are TRBV11-2 and TRBJ2-1; TRBD1 agrees at 7 bases. The CDR3 nucleotides are TGTGCCAGCAGCCCTAGCAGACAGGGTTCCGGGGAGCAGTTCTTC. The encoded protein is CASSPSRQGSGEQFF.